Listed below are T cell receptor beta chains from one sample, sequenced in a study of response to subunit inactivated influenza vaccine. One entry per CDR3 protein results from TCRdb running MiXCR on the RT-PCR reads. Of hundreds of thousands of distinct CDR3 sequences in the sample, around 25% were seen once. Specimen: CD4+ T cells sorted from PBMCs, collected less than 6 days after vaccination. The receptors here all came from a man aged 50-60 years who received an inactivated influenza vaccine. CDR3s include the opening cysteine and the closing phenylalanine or tryptophan. Fields, in order: J gene, D gene, V gene, clone size, CDR3 DNA, CDR3 protein. The D gene is left open where the match is weak. Clone size appears in some rows only: once, few, many, or a class for an expanded clone.

J gene: TRBJ2-1
D gene: NA
V gene: TRBV5-1
clone size: NA
CDR3 DNA: TGCGCCAGCAACGGGGGAGACTCCTACAATGAGCAGTTCTTC
CDR3 protein: CASNGGDSYNEQFF

J gene: TRBJ2-7
D gene: NA
V gene: TRBV12-3/TRBV12-4
clone size: NA
CDR3 DNA: TGTGCCAGCAGTTTAACCCAGGGAGTGGGGTACGAGCAGTACTTC
CDR3 protein: CASSLTQGVGYEQYF

J gene: TRBJ2-1
D gene: NA
V gene: TRBV7-6
clone size: NA
CDR3 DNA: TGTGCCAGCAGCTTAGCGCGTGAGCGTGAGCAGTTCTTC
CDR3 protein: CASSLAREREQFF

J gene: TRBJ1-4
D gene: NA
V gene: TRBV5-1
clone size: NA
CDR3 DNA: TGCGCCAGCAGCCGGCGAACGGATGAAAAACTGTTTTTT
CDR3 protein: CASSRRTDEKLFF

J gene: TRBJ2-2
D gene: NA
V gene: TRBV29-1
clone size: few
CDR3 DNA: TGCAGCGTTCAGTGGGGACAGAACACCGGGGAGCTGTTTTTT
CDR3 protein: CSVQWGQNTGELFF

J gene: TRBJ2-7
D gene: NA
V gene: TRBV20-1
clone size: few
CDR3 DNA: TGCAGTGCTAACAGGGAAGAACCCTACGAGCAGTACTTC
CDR3 protein: CSANREEPYEQYF

J gene: TRBJ1-6
D gene: NA
V gene: TRBV12-3/TRBV12-4
clone size: few
CDR3 DNA: TGTGCCAGCAGAGGGAGCTCCTATAATTCACCCCTCCACTTT
CDR3 protein: CASRGSSYNSPLHF

J gene: TRBJ2-7
D gene: NA
V gene: TRBV6-5
clone size: few
CDR3 DNA: TGTGCCAGCAGTTACGGGCGGGGGCCCTACGAGCAGTACTTC
CDR3 protein: CASSYGRGPYEQYF

J gene: TRBJ2-3
D gene: NA
V gene: TRBV15
clone size: NA
CDR3 DNA: TGTGCCACCAGCAGCGACAGGAGCCTCCGGACTTCCTCACGGAATACGCAGTATTTT
CDR3 protein: CATSSDRSLRTSSRNTQYF

J gene: TRBJ2-1
D gene: NA
V gene: TRBV9
clone size: many
CDR3 DNA: TGTGCCAGCAGCGTGGAAGCGGTACTAATAGGGGAGCAGTTCTTC
CDR3 protein: CASSVEAVLIGEQFF

J gene: TRBJ2-1
D gene: TRBD2
V gene: TRBV10-3
clone size: NA
CDR3 DNA: TGTGCCATCAGGAATAGCGGGGGAACCTACAATGAGCAGTTCTTC
CDR3 protein: CAIRNSGGTYNEQFF

J gene: TRBJ2-5
D gene: TRBD2
V gene: TRBV7-2
clone size: few
CDR3 DNA: TGTGCCAGCAGCTTCCAATCAAGCGGGACCCAAGAGACCCAGTACTTC
CDR3 protein: CASSFQSSGTQETQYF

J gene: TRBJ2-3
D gene: TRBD2
V gene: TRBV12-3/TRBV12-4
clone size: NA
CDR3 DNA: TGTGCCAGCAGTTTCGAAGCGGGACCGAGCACAGATATGCAGTATTTT
CDR3 protein: CASSFEAGPSTDMQYF

J gene: TRBJ2-1
D gene: TRBD2
V gene: TRBV15
clone size: NA
CDR3 DNA: TGTGCCACCAGCAGAGGACTAGCGGGAGGGCCCAATGAGCAGTTCTTC
CDR3 protein: CATSRGLAGGPNEQFF

J gene: TRBJ2-2
D gene: NA
V gene: TRBV12-3/TRBV12-4
clone size: once
CDR3 DNA: TGTGCCAGCAGTTTAACACCGGTGAACACCGGGGAGCTGTTTTTT
CDR3 protein: CASSLTPVNTGELFF

J gene: TRBJ2-3
D gene: TRBD2
V gene: TRBV6-2/TRBV6-3
clone size: few
CDR3 DNA: TGTGCCAGCAGTCCCCGTGTTAGCGGGGCAGATACGCAGTATTTT
CDR3 protein: CASSPRVSGADTQYF

J gene: TRBJ1-5
D gene: NA
V gene: TRBV20-1
clone size: few
CDR3 DNA: TGCAGTGCTAGACGATCAGGCCGGCTAAATCAGCCCCAGCATTTT
CDR3 protein: CSARRSGRLNQPQHF

J gene: TRBJ2-2
D gene: TRBD2
V gene: TRBV4-3
clone size: many
CDR3 DNA: TGCGCCAGCAGCCAAAGACTAGCGGGGAACACCGGGGAGCTGTTTTTT
CDR3 protein: CASSQRLAGNTGELFF

J gene: TRBJ2-7
D gene: NA
V gene: TRBV7-9
clone size: NA
CDR3 DNA: TGTGCCAGCAGCTTACCTCGAGCCTCAGGCAGGGACGAGCAGTACTTC
CDR3 protein: CASSLPRASGRDEQYF

J gene: TRBJ2-1
D gene: TRBD1
V gene: TRBV12-3/TRBV12-4
clone size: few
CDR3 DNA: TGTGCCAGCAGTCAATTCGGGACAGAGATCTACAATGAGCAGTTCTTC
CDR3 protein: CASSQFGTEIYNEQFF

J gene: TRBJ2-1
D gene: TRBD2
V gene: TRBV4-2
clone size: NA
CDR3 DNA: TGTGCCAGCAGCCCAAGCTCGGCTAGCGGGAGCTCCTACAATGAGCAGTTCTTC
CDR3 protein: CASSPSSASGSSYNEQFF

J gene: TRBJ2-7
D gene: TRBD2
V gene: TRBV5-1
clone size: few
CDR3 DNA: TGCGCCAGCAGTGATTTACTCGGGAGGGACGAGCAGTACTTC
CDR3 protein: CASSDLLGRDEQYF

J gene: TRBJ2-7
D gene: NA
V gene: TRBV6-2/TRBV6-3
clone size: NA
CDR3 DNA: TGTGCCAGCAGACGGGGACAAACCTACGAGCAGTACTTC
CDR3 protein: CASRRGQTYEQYF

J gene: TRBJ2-7
D gene: NA
V gene: TRBV11-2
clone size: NA
CDR3 DNA: TGTGCCAGCAGCGACGACAGGCTGTCCTACGAGCAGTACTTC
CDR3 protein: CASSDDRLSYEQYF

J gene: TRBJ2-1
D gene: NA
V gene: TRBV6-2/TRBV6-3
clone size: NA
CDR3 DNA: TGTGCGGGCGGTTCCTACAATGAGCAGTTCTTC
CDR3 protein: CAGGSYNEQFF

J gene: TRBJ2-4
D gene: TRBD2
V gene: TRBV20-1
clone size: NA
CDR3 DNA: TGCAGTGCCCCTCTGACTAGCGGAGCCAAAAACATTCAGTACTTC
CDR3 protein: CSAPLTSGAKNIQYF

J gene: TRBJ1-5
D gene: NA
V gene: TRBV28
clone size: few
CDR3 DNA: TGTGCCAGCAGTTCTCGCGGCGGAGGGAATCAGCCCCAGCATTTT
CDR3 protein: CASSSRGGGNQPQHF

J gene: TRBJ2-2
D gene: NA
V gene: TRBV4-2
clone size: NA
CDR3 DNA: TGTGCCAGCAGCCAAGGGAGGGAGTGGCTCGGGGAGCTGTTTTTT
CDR3 protein: CASSQGREWLGELFF